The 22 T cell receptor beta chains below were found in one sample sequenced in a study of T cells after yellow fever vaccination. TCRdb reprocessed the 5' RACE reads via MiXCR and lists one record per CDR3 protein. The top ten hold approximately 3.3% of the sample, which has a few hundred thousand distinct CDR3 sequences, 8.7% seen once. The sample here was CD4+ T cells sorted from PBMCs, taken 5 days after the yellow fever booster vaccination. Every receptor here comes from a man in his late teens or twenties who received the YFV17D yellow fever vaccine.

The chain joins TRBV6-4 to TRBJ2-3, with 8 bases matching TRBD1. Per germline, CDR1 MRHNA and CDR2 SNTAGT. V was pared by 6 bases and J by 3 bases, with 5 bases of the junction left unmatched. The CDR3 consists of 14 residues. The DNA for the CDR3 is TGTGCCAGCAGCGTTGACAGGGGTACAGATACGCAGTATTTT. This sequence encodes CASSVDRGTDTQYF.

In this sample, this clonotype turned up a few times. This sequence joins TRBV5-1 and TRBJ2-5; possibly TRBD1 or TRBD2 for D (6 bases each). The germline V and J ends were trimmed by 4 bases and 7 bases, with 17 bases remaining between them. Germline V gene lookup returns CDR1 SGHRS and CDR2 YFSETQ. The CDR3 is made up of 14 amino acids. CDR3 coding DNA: TGCGCCAGCAGCAATGAGGGGGGTACTGGGACCCAGTACTTC. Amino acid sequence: CASSNEGGTGTQYF.

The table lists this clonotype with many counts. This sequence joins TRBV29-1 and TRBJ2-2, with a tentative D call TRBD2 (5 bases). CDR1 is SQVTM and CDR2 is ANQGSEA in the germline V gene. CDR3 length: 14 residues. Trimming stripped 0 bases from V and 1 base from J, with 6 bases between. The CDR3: CSVEDGGNTGELFF. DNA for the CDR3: TGCAGCGTTGAAGATGGAGGGAACACCGGGGAGCTGTTTTTT.

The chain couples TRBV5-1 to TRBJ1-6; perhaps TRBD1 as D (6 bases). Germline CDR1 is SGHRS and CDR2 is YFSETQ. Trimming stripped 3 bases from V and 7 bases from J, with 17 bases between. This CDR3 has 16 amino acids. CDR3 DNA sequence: TGCGCCAGCAGCTCTCGAACGGACAGCGGGAATTCACCCCTCCACTTT. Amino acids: CASSSRTDSGNSPLHF.

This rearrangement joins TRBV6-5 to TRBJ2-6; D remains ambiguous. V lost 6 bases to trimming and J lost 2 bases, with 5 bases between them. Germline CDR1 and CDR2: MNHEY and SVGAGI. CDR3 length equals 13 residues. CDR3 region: CASRATGANVLTF. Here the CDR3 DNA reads TGTGCCAGCAGGGCCACTGGGGCCAACGTCCTGACTTTC.

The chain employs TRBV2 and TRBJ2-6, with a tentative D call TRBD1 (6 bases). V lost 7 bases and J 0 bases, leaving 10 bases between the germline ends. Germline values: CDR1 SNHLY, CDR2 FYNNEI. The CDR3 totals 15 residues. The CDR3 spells CASMRDTSGANVLTF. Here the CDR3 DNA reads TGTGCCAGCATGAGGGACACCTCTGGGGCCAACGTCCTGACTTTC.

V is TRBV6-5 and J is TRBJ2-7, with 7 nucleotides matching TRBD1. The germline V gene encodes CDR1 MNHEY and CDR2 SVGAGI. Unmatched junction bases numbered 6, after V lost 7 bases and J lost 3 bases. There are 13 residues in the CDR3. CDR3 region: CASKRGLSYEQYF. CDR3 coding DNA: TGTGCCAGCAAAAGGGGGCTGAGCTACGAGCAGTACTTC.

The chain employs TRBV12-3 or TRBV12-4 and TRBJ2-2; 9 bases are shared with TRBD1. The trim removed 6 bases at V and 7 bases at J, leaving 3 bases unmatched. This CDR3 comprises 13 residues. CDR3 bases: TGTGCCAGCAGCACAGGGGGCGGCGGGGAGCTGTTTTTT. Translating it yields CASSTGGGGELFF.

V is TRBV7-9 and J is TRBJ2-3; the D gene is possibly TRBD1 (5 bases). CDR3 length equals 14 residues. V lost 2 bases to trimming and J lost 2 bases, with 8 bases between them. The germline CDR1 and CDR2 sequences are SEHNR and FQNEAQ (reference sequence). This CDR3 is CASSLRQTTDTQYF. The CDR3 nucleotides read TGTGCCAGCAGCTTAAGACAGACCACAGATACGCAGTATTTT.

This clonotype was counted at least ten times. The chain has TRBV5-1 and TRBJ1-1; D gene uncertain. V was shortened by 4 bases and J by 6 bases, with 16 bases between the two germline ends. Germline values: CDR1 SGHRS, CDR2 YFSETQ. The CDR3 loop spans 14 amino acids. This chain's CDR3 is CASSPDYDAAEAFF. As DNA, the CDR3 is TGCGCCAGCAGCCCTGACTATGACGCGGCTGAAGCTTTCTTT.

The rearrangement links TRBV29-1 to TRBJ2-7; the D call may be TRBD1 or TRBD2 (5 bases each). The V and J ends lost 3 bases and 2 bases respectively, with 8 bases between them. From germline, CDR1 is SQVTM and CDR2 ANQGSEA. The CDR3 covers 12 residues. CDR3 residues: CSVDMGPYEQYF. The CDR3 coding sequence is TGCAGCGTTGATATGGGACCCTACGAGCAGTACTTC.

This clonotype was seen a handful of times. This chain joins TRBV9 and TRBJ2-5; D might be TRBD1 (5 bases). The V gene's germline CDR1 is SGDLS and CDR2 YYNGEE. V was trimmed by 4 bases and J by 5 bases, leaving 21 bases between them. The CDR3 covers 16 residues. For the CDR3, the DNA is TGTGCCAGCAGCTCGCGAAAGGCAGGGCTTATGGAGACCCAGTACTTC. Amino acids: CASSSRKAGLMETQYF.

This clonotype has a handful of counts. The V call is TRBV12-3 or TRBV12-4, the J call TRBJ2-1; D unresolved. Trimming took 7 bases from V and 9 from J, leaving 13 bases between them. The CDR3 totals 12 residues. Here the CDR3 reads CASIDGRSEQFF. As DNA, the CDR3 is TGTGCCAGCATTGATGGCCGCAGTGAGCAGTTCTTC.

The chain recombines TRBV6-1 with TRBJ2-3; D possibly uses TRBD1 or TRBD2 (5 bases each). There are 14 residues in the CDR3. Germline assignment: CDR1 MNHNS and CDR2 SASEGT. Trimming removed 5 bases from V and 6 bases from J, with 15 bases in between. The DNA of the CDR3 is TGTGCCAGCAGTACTACAGGATCGGGGGATACGCAGTATTTT. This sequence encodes CASSTTGSGDTQYF.

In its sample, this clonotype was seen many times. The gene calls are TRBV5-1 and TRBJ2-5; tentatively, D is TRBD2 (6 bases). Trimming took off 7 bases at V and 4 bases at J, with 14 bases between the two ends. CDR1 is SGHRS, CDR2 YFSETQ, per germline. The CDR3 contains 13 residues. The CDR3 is CASGARGGETQYF. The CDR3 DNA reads TGCGCCAGCGGGGCGCGGGGAGGAGAGACCCAGTACTTC.

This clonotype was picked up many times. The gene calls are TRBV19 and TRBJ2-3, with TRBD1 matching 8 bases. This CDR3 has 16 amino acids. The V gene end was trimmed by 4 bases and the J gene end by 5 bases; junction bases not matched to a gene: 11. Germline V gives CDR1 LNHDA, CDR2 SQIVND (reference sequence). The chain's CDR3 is CASSTPRDRGGDTQYF. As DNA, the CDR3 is TGTGCCAGTAGTACGCCCCGAGACAGGGGTGGAGATACGCAGTATTTT.

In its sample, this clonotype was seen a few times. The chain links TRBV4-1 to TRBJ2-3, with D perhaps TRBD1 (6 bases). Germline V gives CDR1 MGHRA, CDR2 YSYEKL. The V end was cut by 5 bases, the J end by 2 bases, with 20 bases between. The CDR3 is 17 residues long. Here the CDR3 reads CASSKTGDYLNTDTQYF. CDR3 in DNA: TGCGCCAGCAGCAAGACAGGAGACTATCTCAACACAGATACGCAGTATTTT.

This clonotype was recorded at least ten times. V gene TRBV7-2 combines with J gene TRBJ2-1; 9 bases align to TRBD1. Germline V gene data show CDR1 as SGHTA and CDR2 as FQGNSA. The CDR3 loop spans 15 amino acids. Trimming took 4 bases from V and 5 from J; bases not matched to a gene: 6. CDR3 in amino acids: CASSSGTGPNNEQFF. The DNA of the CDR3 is TGTGCCAGCAGCTCCGGGACAGGGCCGAACAATGAGCAGTTCTTC.

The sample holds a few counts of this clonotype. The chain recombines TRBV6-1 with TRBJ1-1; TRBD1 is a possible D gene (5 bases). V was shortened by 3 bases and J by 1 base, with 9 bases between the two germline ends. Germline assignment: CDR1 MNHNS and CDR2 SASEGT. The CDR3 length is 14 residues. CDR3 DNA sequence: TGTGCCAGCAGTGACCGGAGGGGGAACACTGAAGCTTTCTTT. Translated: CASSDRRGNTEAFF.

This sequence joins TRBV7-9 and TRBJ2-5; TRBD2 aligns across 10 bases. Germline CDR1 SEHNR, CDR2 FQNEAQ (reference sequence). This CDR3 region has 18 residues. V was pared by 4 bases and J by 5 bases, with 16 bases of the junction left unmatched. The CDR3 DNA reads TGTGCCAGCAGCTCCCCGGGGCATAGCGGGGGGATCTCGGAGACCCAGTACTTC. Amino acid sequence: CASSSPGHSGGISETQYF.

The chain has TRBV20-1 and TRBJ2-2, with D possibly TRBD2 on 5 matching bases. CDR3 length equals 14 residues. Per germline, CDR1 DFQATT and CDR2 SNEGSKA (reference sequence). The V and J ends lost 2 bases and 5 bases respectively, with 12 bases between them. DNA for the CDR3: TGCAGTGCTAGATATCCCTCGGGGACCGGGGAGCTGTTTTTT. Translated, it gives CSARYPSGTGELFF.

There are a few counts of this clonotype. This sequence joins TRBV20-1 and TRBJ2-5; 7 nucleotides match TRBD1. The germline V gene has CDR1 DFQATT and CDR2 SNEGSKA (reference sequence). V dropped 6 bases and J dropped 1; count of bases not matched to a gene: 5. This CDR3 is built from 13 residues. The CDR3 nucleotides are TGCAGTGCCCCGGGGACAGTCCAAGAGACCCAGTACTTC. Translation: CSAPGTVQETQYF.